The clone carrying this TCR beta chain was seen at least ten times. TCRdb passed the 5' RACE reads through MiXCR, listing each CDR3 protein once. This table holds tens of thousands of distinct CDR3 sequences, around 10% found once. The data were obtained in a study of early T cells in non-severe SARS-CoV-2 infection. Study-wide context: Chains from this unsorted whole-blood bulk RNA could not be paired.

The CDR3 is 13 residues long. The V and J ends lost 6 bases and 2 bases, in that order; junction bases with no gene match: 3. The V gene's germline CDR1 is MNHEY and CDR2 SVGEGT. This chain uses TRBV6-2 or TRBV6-3 with TRBJ1-2; TRBD1 agrees at 7 bases. The TCR comes from an adult who was a healthcare worker with PCR-confirmed SARS-CoV-2 infection or an uninfected control (not recorded which). The specimen comprised whole blood, sampled at baseline. The CDR3 here is CASSPTGNYGYTF. CDR3 in DNA: TGTGCCAGCAGCCCGACAGGGAACTATGGCTACACCTTC.